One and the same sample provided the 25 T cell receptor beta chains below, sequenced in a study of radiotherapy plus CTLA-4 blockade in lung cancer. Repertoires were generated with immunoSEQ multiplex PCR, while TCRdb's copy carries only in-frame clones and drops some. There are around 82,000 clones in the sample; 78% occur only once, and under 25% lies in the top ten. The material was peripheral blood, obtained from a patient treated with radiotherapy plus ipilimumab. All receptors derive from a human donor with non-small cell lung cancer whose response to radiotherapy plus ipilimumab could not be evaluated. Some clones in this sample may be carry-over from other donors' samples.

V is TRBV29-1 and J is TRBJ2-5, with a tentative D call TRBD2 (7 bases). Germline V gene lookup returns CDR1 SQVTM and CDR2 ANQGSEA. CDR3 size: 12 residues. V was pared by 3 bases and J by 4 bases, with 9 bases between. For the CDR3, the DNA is TGCAGCGTTGACGGGGGGCTAGAGACCCAGTACTTC. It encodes CSVDGGLETQYF.

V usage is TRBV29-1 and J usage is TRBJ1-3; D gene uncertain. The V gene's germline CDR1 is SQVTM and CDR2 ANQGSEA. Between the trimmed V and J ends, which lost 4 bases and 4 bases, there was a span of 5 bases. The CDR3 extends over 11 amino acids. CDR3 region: CSVVVGNTIYF. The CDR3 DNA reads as TGCAGCGTTGTAGTAGGAAACACCATATATTTT.

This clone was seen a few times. The DNA for the CDR3 is TGTGCCAGCAGCCCGACAGGATGGGAAAAACTGTTTTTT. Protein product: CASSPTGWEKLFF. This chain joins TRBV7-9 and TRBJ1-4, with D possibly being TRBD1 (6 bases). Per the germline V gene, CDR1 is SEHNR and CDR2 is FQNEAQ (reference sequence). CDR3 length: 13 residues. Trimming left V 5 bases short and J 8 bases short, with 12 bases between.

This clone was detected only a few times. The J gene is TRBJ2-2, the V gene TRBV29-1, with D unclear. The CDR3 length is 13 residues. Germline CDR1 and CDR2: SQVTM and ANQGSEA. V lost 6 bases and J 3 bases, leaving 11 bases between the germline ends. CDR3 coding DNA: TGCAGCGTGGAAACCCGGTACACCGGGGAGCTGTTTTTT. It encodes CSVETRYTGELFF.

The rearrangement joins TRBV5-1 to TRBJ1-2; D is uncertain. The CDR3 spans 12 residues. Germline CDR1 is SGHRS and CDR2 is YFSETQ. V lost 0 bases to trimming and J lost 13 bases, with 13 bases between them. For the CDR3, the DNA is TGCGCCAGCAGCTTGGGTGGCTTCCCGTCCACCTTC. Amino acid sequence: CASSLGGFPSTF. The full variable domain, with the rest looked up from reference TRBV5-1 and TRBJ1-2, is KAGVTQTPRYLIKTRGQQVTLSCSPISGHRSVSWYQQTPGQGLQFLFEYFSETQRNKGNFPGRFSGRQFSNSRSEMNVSTLELGDSALYLCASSLGGFPSTFGSGTRLTVV.

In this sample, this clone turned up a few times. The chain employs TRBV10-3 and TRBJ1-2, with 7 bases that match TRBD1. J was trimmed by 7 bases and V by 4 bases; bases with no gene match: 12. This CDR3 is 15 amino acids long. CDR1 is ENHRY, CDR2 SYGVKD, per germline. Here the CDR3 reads CAISALDSGTVGYTF. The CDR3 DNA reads TGTGCCATCAGTGCACTAGATTCCGGGACAGTTGGCTACACCTTC.

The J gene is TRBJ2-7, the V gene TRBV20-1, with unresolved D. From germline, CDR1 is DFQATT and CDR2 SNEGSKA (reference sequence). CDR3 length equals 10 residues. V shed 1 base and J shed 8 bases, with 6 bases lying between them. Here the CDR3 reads CSARGQQQYF. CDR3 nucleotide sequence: TGCAGTGCTAGAGGGCAACAGCAGTACTTC.

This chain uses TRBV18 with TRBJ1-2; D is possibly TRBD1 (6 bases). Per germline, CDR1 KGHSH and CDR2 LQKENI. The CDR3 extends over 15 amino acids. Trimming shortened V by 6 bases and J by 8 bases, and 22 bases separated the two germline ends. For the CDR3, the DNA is TGTGCCAGCTCCCCCTCCGGGACATCCCCCCTGGGCTACACCTTC. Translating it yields CASSPSGTSPLGYTF. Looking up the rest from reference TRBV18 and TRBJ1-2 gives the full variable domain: NAGVMQNPRHLVRRRGQEARLRCSPMKGHSHVYWYRQLPEEGLKFMVYLQKENIIDESGMPKERFSAEFPKEGPSILRIQQVVRGDSAAYFCASSPSGTSPLGYTFGSGTRLTVV.

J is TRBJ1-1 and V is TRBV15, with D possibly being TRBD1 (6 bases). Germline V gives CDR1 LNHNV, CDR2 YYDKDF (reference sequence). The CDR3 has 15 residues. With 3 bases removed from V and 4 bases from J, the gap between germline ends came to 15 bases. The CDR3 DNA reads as TGTGCCACCAGCAGGGAGACAGGTGGTGGCACTGAAGCTTTCTTT. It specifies CATSRETGGGTEAFF. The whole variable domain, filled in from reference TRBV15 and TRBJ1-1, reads DAMVIQNPRYQVTQFGKPVTLSCSQTLNHNVMYWYQQKSSQAPKLLFHYYDKDFNNEADTPDNFQSRRPNTSFCFLDIRSPGLGDTAMYLCATSRETGGGTEAFFGQGTRLTVV.

The CDR3 nucleotides read TGTGCCAGCAGACCAAACCCGGGACAGGGGAGGGTCGAGCAGTACTTC. Translation gives CASRPNPGQGRVEQYF. The chain couples TRBV6-6 to TRBJ2-7; 10 bases are shared with TRBD1. V gave up 6 bases and J gave up 6 bases; unmatched junction bases: 14. Germline CDR1 is MNHNY and CDR2 is SVGAGI (reference sequence). This CDR3 spans 16 amino acids.

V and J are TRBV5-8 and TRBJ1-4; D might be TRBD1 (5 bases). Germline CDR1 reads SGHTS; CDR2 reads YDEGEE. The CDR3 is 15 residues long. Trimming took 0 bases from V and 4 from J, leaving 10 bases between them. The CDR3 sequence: CASSLGWQGNEKLFF. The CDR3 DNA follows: TGTGCCAGCAGCTTGGGTTGGCAGGGTAATGAAAAACTGTTTTTT.

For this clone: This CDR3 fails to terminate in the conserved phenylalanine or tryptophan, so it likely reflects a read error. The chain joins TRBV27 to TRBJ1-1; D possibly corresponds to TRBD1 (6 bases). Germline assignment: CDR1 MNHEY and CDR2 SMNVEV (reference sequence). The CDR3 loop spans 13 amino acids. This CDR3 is CASTSRGGTEAFS. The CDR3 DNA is TGTGCCAGCACTTCCAGGGGAGGGACTGAGGCTTTCTCT.

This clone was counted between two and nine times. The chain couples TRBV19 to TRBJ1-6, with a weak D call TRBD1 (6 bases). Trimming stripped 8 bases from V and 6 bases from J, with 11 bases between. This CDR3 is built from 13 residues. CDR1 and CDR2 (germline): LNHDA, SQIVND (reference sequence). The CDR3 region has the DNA TGTGCCAGTGACACAGGGCTTAATTCACCCCTCCACTTT. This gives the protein CASDTGLNSPLHF.

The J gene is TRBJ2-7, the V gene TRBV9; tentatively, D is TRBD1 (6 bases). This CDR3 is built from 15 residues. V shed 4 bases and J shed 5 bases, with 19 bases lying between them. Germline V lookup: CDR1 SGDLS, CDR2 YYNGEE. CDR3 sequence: CASSPRVAGEHEQYF. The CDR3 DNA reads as TGTGCCAGCAGCCCGAGGGTGGCAGGGGAACACGAGCAGTACTTC.

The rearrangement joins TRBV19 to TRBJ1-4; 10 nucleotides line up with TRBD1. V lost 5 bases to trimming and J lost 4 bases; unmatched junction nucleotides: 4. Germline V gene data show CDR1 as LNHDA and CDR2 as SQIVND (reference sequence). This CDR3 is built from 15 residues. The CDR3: CASSPWTGGNEKLFF. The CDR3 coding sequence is TGTGCCAGTAGTCCCTGGACAGGGGGTAATGAAAAACTGTTTTTT. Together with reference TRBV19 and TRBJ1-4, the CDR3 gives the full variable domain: DGGITQSPKYLFRKEGQNVTLSCEQNLNHDAMYWYRQDPGQGLRLIYYSQIVNDFQKGDIAEGYSVSREKKESFPLTVTSAQKNPTAFYLCASSPWTGGNEKLFFGSGTQLSVL.

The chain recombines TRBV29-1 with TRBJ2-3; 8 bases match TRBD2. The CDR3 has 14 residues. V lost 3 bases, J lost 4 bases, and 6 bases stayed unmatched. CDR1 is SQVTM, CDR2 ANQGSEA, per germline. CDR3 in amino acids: CSVDEAGVSDTQYF. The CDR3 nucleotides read TGCAGCGTTGACGAAGCGGGAGTGTCAGATACGCAGTATTTT.

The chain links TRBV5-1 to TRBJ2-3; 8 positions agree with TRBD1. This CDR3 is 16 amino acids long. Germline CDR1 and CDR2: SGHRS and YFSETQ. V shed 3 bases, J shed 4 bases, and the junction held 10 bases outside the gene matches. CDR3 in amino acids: CASSSWTGNNPDTQYF. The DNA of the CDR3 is TGCGCCAGCAGCTCTTGGACAGGGAACAACCCAGATACGCAGTATTTT. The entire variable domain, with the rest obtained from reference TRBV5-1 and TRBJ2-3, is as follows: KAGVTQTPRYLIKTRGQQVTLSCSPISGHRSVSWYQQTPGQGLQFLFEYFSETQRNKGNFPGRFSGRQFSNSRSEMNVSTLELGDSALYLCASSSWTGNNPDTQYFGPGTRLTVL.

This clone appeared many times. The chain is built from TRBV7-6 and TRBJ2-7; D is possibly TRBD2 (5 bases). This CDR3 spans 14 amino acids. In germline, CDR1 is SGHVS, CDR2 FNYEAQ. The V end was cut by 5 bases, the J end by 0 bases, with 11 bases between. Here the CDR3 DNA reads TGTGCCAGCAGCCTCCTAGGGAGCTCCTACGAGCAGTACTTC. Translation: CASSLLGSSYEQYF.

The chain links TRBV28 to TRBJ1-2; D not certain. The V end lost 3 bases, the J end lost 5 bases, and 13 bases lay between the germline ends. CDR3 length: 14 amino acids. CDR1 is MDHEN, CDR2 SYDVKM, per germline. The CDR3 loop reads CASSLGGRWYGYTF. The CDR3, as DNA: TGTGCCAGCAGTTTGGGAGGAAGGTGGTATGGCTACACCTTC.

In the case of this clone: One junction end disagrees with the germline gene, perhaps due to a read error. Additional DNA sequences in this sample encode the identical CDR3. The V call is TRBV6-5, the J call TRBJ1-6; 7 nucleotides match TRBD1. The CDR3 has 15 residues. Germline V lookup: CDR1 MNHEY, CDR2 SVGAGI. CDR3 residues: CASSYPGQHNSPLHF. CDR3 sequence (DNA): TGTGCCAGCAGTTACCCGGGACAGCATAATTCCCCCCTCCACTTT.

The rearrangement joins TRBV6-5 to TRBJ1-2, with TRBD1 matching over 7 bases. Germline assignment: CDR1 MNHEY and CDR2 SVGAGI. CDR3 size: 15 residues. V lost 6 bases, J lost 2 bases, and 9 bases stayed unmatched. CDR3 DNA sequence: TGTGCCAGCAGCCTCAGGGGGGAAAGCAACTATGGCTACACCTTC. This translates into CASSLRGESNYGYTF.

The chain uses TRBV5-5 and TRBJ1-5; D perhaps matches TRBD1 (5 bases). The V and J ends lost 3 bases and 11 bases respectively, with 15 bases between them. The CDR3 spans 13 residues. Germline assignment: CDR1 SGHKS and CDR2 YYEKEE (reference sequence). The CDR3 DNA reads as TGTGCCAGCAGCTCAACCTTGGACATGTCCCAGCATTTT. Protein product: CASSSTLDMSQHF.

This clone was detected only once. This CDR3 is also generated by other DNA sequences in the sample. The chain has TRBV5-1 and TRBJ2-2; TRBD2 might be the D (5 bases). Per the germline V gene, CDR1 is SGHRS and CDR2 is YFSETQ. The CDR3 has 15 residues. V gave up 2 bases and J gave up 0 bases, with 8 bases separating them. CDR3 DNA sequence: TGCGCCAGCAGCTTACCCGGGGCGAACACCGGGGAGCTGTTTTTT. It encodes CASSLPGANTGELFF.

CDR3 nucleotides: TGTGCCAGCTCCACTAGCGCTGGGGCCAACGTCCTGACTTTC. Encoded protein: CASSTSAGANVLTF. The chain links TRBV18 to TRBJ2-6; 7 bases line up with TRBD2. The CDR3 sequence is 14 residues long. V dropped 6 bases and J dropped 2; count of bases not matched to a gene: 1. Germline loops: CDR1 KGHSH, CDR2 LQKENI.

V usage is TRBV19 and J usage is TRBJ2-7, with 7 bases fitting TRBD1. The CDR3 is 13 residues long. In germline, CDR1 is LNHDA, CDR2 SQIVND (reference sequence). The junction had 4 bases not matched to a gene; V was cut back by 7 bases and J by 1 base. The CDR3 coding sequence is TGTGCCAGTACCCCGGGACAGTCCTACGAGCAGTACTTC. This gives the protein CASTPGQSYEQYF.